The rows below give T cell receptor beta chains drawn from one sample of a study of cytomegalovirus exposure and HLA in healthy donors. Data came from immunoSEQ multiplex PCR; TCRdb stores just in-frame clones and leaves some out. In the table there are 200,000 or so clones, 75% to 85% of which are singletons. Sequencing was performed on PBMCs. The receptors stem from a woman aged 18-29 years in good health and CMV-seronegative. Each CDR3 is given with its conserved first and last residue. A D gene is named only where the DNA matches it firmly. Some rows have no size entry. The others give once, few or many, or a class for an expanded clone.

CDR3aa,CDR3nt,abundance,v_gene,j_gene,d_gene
CASKAGGSQPQHF,TGTGCCAGCAAGGCAGGGGGCAGTCAGCCCCAGCATTTT,NA,TRBV6-6,TRBJ1-5,TRBD1
CASSLLGLSGNTIYF,TGCGCCAGCAGCTTGTTGGGACTCTCTGGAAACACCATATATTTT,NA,TRBV5-1,TRBJ1-3,NA
CSGPGGSEAFF,TGTTCTGGCCCAGGGGGCTCTGAAGCTTTCTTT,NA,TRBV11-3,TRBJ1-1,TRBD1
CASSRDRGKETQYF,TGTGCCAGCAGCCGAGACAGGGGGAAAGAGACCCAGTACTTC,NA,TRBV4-2,TRBJ2-5,TRBD1
CASSYGSSQETQYF,TGTGCCAGCAGTTATGGGAGTAGCCAAGAGACCCAGTACTTC,NA,TRBV6-6,TRBJ2-5,NA
CASTQWEVNQPQHF,TGTGCCAGCACCCAATGGGAGGTCAATCAGCCCCAGCATTTT,NA,TRBV6-1,TRBJ1-5,NA
CATRAGGGEKLFF,TGTGCCACCCGTGCGGGGGGAGGTGAAAAACTGTTTTTT,NA,TRBV6-5,TRBJ1-4,NA
CASSTRTGSSPLHF,TGTGCCAGCAGCACCCGGACAGGGAGTTCACCCCTCCACTTT,NA,TRBV13,TRBJ1-6,TRBD1
CASKRDATTDTQYF,TGCGCCAGCAAGCGGGACGCCACCACAGATACGCAGTATTTT,few,TRBV5-1,TRBJ2-3,TRBD2
CASSYGVLSGANVLTF,TGTGCCAGCAGTTATGGAGTTCTCTCTGGGGCCAACGTCCTGACTTTC,NA,TRBV6-5,TRBJ2-6,NA
CASSSDRGYNEQFF,TGTGCCAGCAGTTCCGACAGGGGCTACAATGAGCAGTTCTTC,NA,TRBV27,TRBJ2-1,TRBD1
CASSFGTLDTQYF,TGCGCCAGCAGCTTCGGGACTTTAGATACGCAGTATTTT,NA,TRBV5-1,TRBJ2-3,NA
CATSRDPPGTSTNEKLFF,TGTGCCACCAGCAGAGATCCGCCGGGAACCTCAACTAATGAAAAACTGTTTTTT,NA,TRBV15,TRBJ1-4,NA
CASSQEADSYEQYF,TGTGCCAGCAGCCAAGAGGCAGACTCCTACGAGCAGTACTTC,NA,TRBV14,TRBJ2-7,NA
CASSQDRREDGYTF,TGCGCCAGCAGCCAAGATCGCAGGGAAGATGGCTACACCTTC,NA,TRBV4-1,TRBJ1-2,NA
CSARVERGRFF,TGCAGTGCTAGAGTTGAGCGAGGGCGGTTTTTT,once,TRBV20-1,TRBJ1-4,NA
CASSLLQALMNTEAFF,TGTGCCAGCAGCTTATTGCAGGCCCTTATGAACACTGAAGCTTTCTTT,few,TRBV7-9,TRBJ1-1,NA